This T cell receptor beta chain appears in the sequencing data of a study of molecular identifiers for immune sequencing clone quantification. Sorting captured naive CD8 T cells as CD8+CD4-CCR7+CD45RA+. Previously published methods and listed TCR primers were used for the bulk TCR libraries. TCRdb fed the PCR reads into MiXCR, producing one record per CDR3 protein. The profile shows 550,000 to 750,000 distinct CDR3 sequences, just under 20% of them singletons. This clonotype has a count of ten or more. Unmatched junction bases numbered 8, after V lost 4 bases and J lost 0 bases. Germline values: CDR1 MGHRA, CDR2 YSYEKL. This CDR3 is 19 amino acids long.

This chain connects TRBV4-1 to TRBJ2-6, with 11 positions matching TRBD1. The TCR sequence derives from a human donor in good health. Some libraries in this study had Jurkat cell RNA spiked in. Source material: naive CD8+ T cells from blood, with Jurkat cell RNA spiked in. The subset denotes: FACS-sorted CD8+CD4-CCR7+CD45RA+ naive T cells. The CDR3: CASSPGTGGAYSGANVLTF. Written as DNA, the CDR3 is TGCGCCAGCAGCCCTGGGACAGGGGGTGCTTACTCTGGGGCCAACGTCCTGACTTTC.